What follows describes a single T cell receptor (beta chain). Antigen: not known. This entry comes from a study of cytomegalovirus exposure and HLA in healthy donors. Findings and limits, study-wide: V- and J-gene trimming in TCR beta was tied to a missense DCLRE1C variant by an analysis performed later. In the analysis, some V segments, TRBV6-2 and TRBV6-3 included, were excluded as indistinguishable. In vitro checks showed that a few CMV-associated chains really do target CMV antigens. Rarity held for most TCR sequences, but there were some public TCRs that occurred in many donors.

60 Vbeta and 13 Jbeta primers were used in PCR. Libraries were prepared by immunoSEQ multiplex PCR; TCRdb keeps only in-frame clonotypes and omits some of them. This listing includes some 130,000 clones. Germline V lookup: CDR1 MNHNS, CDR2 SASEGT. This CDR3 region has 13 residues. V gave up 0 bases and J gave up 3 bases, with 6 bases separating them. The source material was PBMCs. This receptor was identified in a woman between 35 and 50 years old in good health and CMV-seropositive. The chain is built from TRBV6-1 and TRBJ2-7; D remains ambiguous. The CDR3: CASSEAPFYEQYF. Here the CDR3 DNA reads TGTGCCAGCAGTGAAGCTCCATTCTACGAGCAGTACTTC.